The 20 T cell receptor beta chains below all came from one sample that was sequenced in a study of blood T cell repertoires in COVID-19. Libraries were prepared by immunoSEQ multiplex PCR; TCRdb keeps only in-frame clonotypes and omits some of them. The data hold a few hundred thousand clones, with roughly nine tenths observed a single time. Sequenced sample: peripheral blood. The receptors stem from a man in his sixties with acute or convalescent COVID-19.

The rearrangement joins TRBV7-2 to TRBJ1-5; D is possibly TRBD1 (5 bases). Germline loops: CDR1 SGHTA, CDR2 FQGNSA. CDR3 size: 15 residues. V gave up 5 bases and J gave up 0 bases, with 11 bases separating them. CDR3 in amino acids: CASSLDRYSNQPQHF. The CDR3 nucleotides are TGTGCCAGCAGCCTCGACAGATATAGCAATCAGCCCCAGCATTTT.

The CDR3 DNA sequence: TGTGCCAGCAGCAAAGGAGGAGGGTTCTACAATGAGCAGTTCTTC. Protein sequence: CASSKGGGFYNEQFF. The chain couples TRBV9 to TRBJ2-1; tentative D call: TRBD2 (6 bases). The CDR3 is made up of 15 amino acids. Germline CDR1 SGDLS, CDR2 YYNGEE. Trimming took 4 bases from V and 3 from J, leaving 14 bases between them. The full variable domain, with the rest looked up from reference TRBV9 and TRBJ2-1, is DSGVTQTPKHLITATGQRVTLRCSPRSGDLSVYWYQQSLDQGLQFLIQYYNGEERAKGNILERFSAQQFPDLHSELNLSSLELGDSALYFCASSKGGGFYNEQFFGPGTRLTVL.

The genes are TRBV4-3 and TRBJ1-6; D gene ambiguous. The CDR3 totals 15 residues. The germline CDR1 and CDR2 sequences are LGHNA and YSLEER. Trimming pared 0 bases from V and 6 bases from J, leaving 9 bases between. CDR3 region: CASSQDWRANSPLHF. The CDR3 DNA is TGCGCCAGCAGCCAAGATTGGCGGGCTAATTCACCCCTCCACTTT.

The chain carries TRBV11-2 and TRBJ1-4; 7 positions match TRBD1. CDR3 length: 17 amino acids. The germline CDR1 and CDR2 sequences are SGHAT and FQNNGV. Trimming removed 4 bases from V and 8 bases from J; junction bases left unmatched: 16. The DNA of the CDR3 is TGTGCCAGCAGCTCCGGACAGGCGGCTGGGCCATTAGAAAAACTGTTTTTT. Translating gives CASSSGQAAGPLEKLFF.

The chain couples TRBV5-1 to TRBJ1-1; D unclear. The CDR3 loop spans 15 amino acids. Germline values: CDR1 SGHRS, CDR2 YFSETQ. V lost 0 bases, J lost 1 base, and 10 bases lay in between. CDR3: CASSLEQSWNTEAFF. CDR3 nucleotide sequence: TGCGCCAGCAGCTTGGAGCAATCTTGGAACACTGAAGCTTTCTTT.

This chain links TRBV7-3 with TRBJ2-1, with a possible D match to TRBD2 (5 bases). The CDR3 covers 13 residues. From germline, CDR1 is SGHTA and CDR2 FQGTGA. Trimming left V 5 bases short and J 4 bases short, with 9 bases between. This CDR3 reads CASSPTGYNEQFF. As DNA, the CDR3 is TGTGCCAGCAGCCCCACGGGGTACAATGAGCAGTTCTTC. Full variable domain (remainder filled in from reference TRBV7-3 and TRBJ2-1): GAGVSQTPSNKVTEKGKYVELRCDPISGHTALYWYRQSLGQGPEFLIYFQGTGAADDSGLPNDRFFAVRPEGSVSTLKIQRTERGDSAVYLCASSPTGYNEQFFGPGTRLTVL.

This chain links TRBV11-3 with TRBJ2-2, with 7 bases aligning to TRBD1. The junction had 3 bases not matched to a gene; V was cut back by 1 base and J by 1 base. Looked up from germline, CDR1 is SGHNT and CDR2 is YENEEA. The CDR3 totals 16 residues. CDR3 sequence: CASSLGRGWNTGELFF. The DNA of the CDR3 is TGTGCCAGCAGCTTAGGCAGGGGGTGGAACACCGGGGAGCTGTTTTTT.

The CDR3 loop reads CASSLEQAGYEQYF. CDR3 DNA: TGTGCCAGCAGCCTCGAGCAGGCCGGTTACGAGCAGTACTTC. The chain employs TRBV27 and TRBJ2-7, with D unresolved. Germline V lookup: CDR1 MNHEY, CDR2 SMNVEV (reference sequence). CDR3 length equals 14 residues. The V end was cut by 6 bases, the J end by 4 bases, with 16 bases between.

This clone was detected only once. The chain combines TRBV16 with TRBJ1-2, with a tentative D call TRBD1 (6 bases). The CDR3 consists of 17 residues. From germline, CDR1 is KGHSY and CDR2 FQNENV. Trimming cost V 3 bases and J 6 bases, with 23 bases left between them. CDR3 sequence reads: CASSHLGSGGRSDGYTF. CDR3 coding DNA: TGTGCCAGCAGCCACCTGGGATCGGGGGGCAGGTCGGATGGCTACACCTTC.

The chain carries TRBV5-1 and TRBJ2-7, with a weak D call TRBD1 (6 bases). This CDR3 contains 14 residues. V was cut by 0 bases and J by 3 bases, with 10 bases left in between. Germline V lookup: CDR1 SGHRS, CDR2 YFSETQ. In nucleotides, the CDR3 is TGCGCCAGCAGCTTGGTAGGGACAAACTACGAGCAGTACTTC. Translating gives CASSLVGTNYEQYF.

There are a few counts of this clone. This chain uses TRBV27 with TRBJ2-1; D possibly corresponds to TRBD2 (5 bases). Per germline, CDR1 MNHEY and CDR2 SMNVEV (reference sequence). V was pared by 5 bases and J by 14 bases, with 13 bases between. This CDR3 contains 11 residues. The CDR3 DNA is TGTGCCAGCAGTCCCGGTTGGGGAGAGTTCTTC. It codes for CASSPGWGEFF.

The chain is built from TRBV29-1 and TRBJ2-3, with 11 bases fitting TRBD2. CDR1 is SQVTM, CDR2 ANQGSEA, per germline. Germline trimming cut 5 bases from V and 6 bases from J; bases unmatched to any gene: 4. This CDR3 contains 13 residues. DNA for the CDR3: TGCAGCGTTACGACTAGCGGGACCGATACGCAGTATTTT. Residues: CSVTTSGTDTQYF.

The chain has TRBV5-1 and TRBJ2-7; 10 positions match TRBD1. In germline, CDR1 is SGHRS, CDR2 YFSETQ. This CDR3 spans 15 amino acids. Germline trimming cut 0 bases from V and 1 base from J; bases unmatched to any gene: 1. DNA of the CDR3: TGCGCCAGCAGCTTGGGGGACAGGGGTTCCTACGAGCAGTACTTC. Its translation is CASSLGDRGSYEQYF.

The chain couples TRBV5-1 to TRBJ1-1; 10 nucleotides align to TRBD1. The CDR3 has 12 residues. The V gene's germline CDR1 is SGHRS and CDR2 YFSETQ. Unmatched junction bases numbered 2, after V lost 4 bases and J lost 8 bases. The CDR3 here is CASSADRGEAFF. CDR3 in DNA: TGCGCCAGCAGCGCGGACAGGGGGGAAGCTTTCTTT.

CDR3: CASSLWTENTEAFF. In DNA, the CDR3 is TGTGCCAGCAGCCTATGGACAGAGAACACTGAAGCTTTCTTT. The chain couples TRBV28 to TRBJ1-1, with D possibly TRBD1 on 6 matching bases. The CDR3 runs to 14 residues. Germline lookup yields CDR1 MDHEN and CDR2 SYDVKM. Between the trimmed V and J ends, which lost 6 bases and 1 base, there was a span of 12 bases.

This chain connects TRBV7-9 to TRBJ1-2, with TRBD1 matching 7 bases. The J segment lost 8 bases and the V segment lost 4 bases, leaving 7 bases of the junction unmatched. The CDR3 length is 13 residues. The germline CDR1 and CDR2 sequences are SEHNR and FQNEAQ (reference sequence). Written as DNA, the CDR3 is TGTGCCAGCAGCTCAGACAGGGTTCAGGGCTACACCTTC. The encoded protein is CASSSDRVQGYTF.

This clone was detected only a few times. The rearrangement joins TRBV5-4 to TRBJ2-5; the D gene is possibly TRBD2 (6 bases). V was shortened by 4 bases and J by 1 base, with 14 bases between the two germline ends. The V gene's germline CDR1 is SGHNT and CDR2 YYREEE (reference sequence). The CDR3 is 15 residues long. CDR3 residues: CASSLPFGGQETQYF. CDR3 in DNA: TGTGCCAGCAGCCTCCCTTTCGGGGGCCAAGAGACCCAGTACTTC.

The CDR3 nucleotides are TGTGCCAGCGAGAACGAACGGGGTGCCTCCTACGAGCAGTACTTC. Translated: CASENERGASYEQYF. The rearrangement links TRBV6-4 to TRBJ2-7, with D maybe TRBD2 (5 bases). This CDR3 has 15 amino acids. V lost 8 bases, J lost 0 bases, and 17 bases lay in between. Germline-derived CDR1 and CDR2 are MRHNA and SNTAGT.

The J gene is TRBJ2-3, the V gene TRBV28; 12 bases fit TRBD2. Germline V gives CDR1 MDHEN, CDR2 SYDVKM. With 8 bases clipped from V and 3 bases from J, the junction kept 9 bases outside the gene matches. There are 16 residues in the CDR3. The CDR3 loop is CASGTSGWLLTDTQYF. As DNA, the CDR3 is TGTGCCAGCGGGACTAGCGGGTGGCTCCTAACAGATACGCAGTATTTT.

As DNA, the CDR3 is TGTGCCAGCAGTCATAGTACTAGCGAAGAGACCCAGTACTTC. Translating it yields CASSHSTSEETQYF. The rearrangement joins TRBV7-9 to TRBJ2-5, with 7 bases lining up with TRBD2. The V and J ends lost 6 bases and 3 bases, in that order; junction bases with no gene match: 7. Germline CDR1 SEHNR, CDR2 FQNEAQ (reference sequence). The CDR3 is 14 residues long.